Described below is a single T cell receptor beta chain sequence and its context. Its specificity is unknown. This CDR3 contains 14 residues. Per the germline V gene, CDR1 is KGHSH and CDR2 is LQKENI. V lost 2 bases to trimming and J lost 5 bases, with 12 bases between them. The data originate from a study of T cell responses to AZD1222 COVID-19 vaccine. Regarding the study as a whole: Baseline testing showed seropositivity in only six AZD1222 recipients.

Only in-frame clones appear in the TCRdb table, and some are missing; sequencing was by immunoSEQ multiplex PCR. Found here are roughly 26,000 clones, around 90% of them singletons; the top ten hold around 2.7%. This rearrangement joins TRBV18 to TRBJ1-1; D gene unclear. Material: peripheral blood, obtained 28 days after the second AZD1222 dose. The sequence came from an adult who received the AZD1222 COVID-19 vaccine. The CDR3 reads CASSPNSGGTEAFF. DNA for the CDR3: TGTGCCAGCTCACCAAACAGCGGAGGGACTGAAGCTTTCTTT.